This TCR beta chain was documented in a study of identical twins. Study findings and constraints: Within monozygotic twins, out-of-frame TCR alpha sharing was underestimated by the models. Invariant T cells like MAIT and iNKT could partly confound the zero-insertion analyses.

CDR1 is SNHLY, CDR2 FYNNEI, per germline. CDR3 length: 14 residues. Trimming took off 5 bases at V and 3 bases at J, with 11 bases between the two ends. cDNA carried unique molecular identifiers, and a universal primer site was added by template switching. TCRdb re-derived calls from the 5' RACE reads in MiXCR, one entry per CDR3 protein. The data hold 500,000 to 650,000 distinct CDR3 sequences, with about 7.1% observed a single time. On this clonotype itself: The antigen remains unidentified.

The sample was also linked to a second study, of yellow fever vaccine responses in identical twins. That source notes: Twins' vaccine T cell responses were reported to seem partly convergent and partly personalized.

The genes are TRBV2 and TRBJ1-3, with D perhaps matching TRBD1 (5 bases). The material sequenced was PBMCs. The receptor was derived from a woman younger than 35 in good health. The CDR3 is CASSRSGGGNTIYF. The CDR3 DNA reads as TGTGCCAGCAGTCGGAGTGGGGGTGGAAACACCATATATTTT.